This record looks at one TCR beta chain sequence and its context. Its specificity is not known. This sample was taken from a study of cytomegalovirus exposure and HLA in healthy donors. Findings and limits, study-wide: Listed as cytomegalovirus-associated were 170 or so TCR beta chains. A later analysis found that most CMV-associated TCR beta chains appeared HLA-restricted. When analyzed later, the rates of TCR association showed variation by HLA locus, with DRB1 the most and HLA-C the fewest.

In the PCR, 60 Vbeta and 13 Jbeta primers were used. This table comes from immunoSEQ multiplex PCR, and its TCRdb copy is limited to in-frame clones, with some not included. The sample has around 45,000 clones. V was trimmed by 8 bases and J by 5 bases, leaving 18 bases between them. CDR3 size: 14 residues. CDR1 and CDR2 (germline): MNHEY, SVGAGI. Sequences were obtained from PBMCs. This receptor was taken from a male donor in good health and CMV-seronegative. V is TRBV6-5 and J is TRBJ1-2; TRBD1 is a possible D gene (6 bases). CDR3 in DNA: TGTGCCAGCGGAGTGGGGGGGCGCGGGTATGGCTACACCTTC. The encoded protein is CASGVGGRGYGYTF.